This TCR beta chain was obtained from a study of blood T cell repertoires in COVID-19. Produced via immunoSEQ multiplex PCR; TCRdb's table is partial and in-frame only. The table shows about 170,000 clones, with roughly 90% occurring only once. This CDR3 contains 14 residues. J lost 2 bases, V lost 4 bases, and 5 bases had no gene match. Germline V gene data show CDR1 as SEHNR and CDR2 as FQNEAQ (reference sequence). This chain connects TRBV7-9 to TRBJ2-7; the match to TRBD1 covers 7 bases. Source material: peripheral blood. The TCR was taken from a woman aged 55-75 years with COVID-19, enrolled during active disease. CDR3: CASSSTGFAYEQYF. The CDR3, as DNA: TGTGCCAGCAGCTCGACAGGGTTTGCCTACGAGCAGTACTTC.